This TCR beta chain was documented in a study of blood T cell repertoires in COVID-19. Study summary: Specimens from acute and convalescent COVID-19 originated in the United States, Italy and Spain. The analysed material was cDNA or gDNA that came from T cells, B-cell-depleted T cells, or PBMCs.

TCRdb's copy holds only in-frame clones and misses some; the assay was immunoSEQ multiplex PCR. Counted here are around 100,000 clones, around 90% occurring once; the ten biggest clones make up over 4%. Unmatched junction bases numbered 14, after V lost 4 bases and J lost 18 bases. CDR1 is KGHSH and CDR2 is LQKENI in the germline V gene. CDR3 length: 14 amino acids. What was sequenced was peripheral blood. The gene calls are TRBV18 and TRBJ1-6; 8 bases line up with TRBD1. The receptor comes from a woman aged 45-65 years with acute or convalescent COVID-19. CDR3 protein: CASSQGQGRPRTHF. The DNA of the CDR3 is TGTGCCAGCTCACAAGGACAGGGTAGACCCAGAACCCACTTT.